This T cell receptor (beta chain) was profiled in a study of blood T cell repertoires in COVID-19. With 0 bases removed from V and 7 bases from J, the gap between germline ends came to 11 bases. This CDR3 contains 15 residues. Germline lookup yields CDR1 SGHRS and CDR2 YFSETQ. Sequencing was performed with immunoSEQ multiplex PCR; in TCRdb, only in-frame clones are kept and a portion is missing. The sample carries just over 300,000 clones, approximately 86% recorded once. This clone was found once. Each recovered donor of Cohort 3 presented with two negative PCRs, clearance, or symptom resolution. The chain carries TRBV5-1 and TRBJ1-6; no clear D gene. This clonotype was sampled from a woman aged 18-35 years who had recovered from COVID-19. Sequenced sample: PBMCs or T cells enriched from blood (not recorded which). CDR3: CASSLEVQMNSPLHF. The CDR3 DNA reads TGCGCCAGCAGCTTGGAAGTACAGATGAATTCACCCCTCCACTTT.